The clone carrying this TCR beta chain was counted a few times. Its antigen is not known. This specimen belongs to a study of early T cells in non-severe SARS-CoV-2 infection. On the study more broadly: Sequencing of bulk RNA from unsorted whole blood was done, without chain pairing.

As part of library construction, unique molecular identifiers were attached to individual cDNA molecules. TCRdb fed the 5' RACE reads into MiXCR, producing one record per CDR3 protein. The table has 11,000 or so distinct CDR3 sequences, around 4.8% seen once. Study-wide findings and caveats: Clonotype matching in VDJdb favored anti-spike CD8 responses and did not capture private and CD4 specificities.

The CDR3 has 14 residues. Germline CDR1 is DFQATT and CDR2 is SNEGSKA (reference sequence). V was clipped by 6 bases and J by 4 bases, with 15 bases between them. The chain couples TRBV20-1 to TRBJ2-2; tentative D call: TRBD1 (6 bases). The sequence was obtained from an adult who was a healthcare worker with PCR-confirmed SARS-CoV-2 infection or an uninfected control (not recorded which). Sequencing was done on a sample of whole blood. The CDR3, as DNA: TGCAGTGCCCTGGCCCCGGACAGCACCGGGGAGCTGTTTTTT. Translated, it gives CSALAPDSTGELFF.